This record covers a single T cell receptor beta chain. Starting 14 to 28 days after autologous transplant, ipilimumab 1 mg/kg was given. Dosing: nivolumab 3 mg/kg IV, weeks 1, 4, 7, 10, then every two weeks to week 26. This sample was included in a study of ipilimumab plus nivolumab after autologous stem cell transplantation. Whole-study context: Patients received a median of roughly 5 ipilimumab and about 8 nivolumab doses. The DLBCL group included primary refractory and relapsed cases.

J gave up 2 bases and V 0 bases, and 3 bases lay outside the gene matches. Germline CDR1 SGHNT, CDR2 YYREEE (reference sequence). The CDR3 covers 16 residues. Measured with immunoSEQ multiplex PCR; TCRdb has only the in-frame clones, and not every one. The sample yields 15,000 or so clones, 81% seen once. The chain links TRBV5-4 to TRBJ2-2; 8 bases fit TRBD1. Material: PBMCs, obtained in a trial of ipilimumab plus nivolumab as post-transplant consolidation. The source of this sequence is a male donor with diffuse large B-cell lymphoma. The CDR3 loop is CASSLGGTGNTGELFF. The CDR3 DNA is TGTGCCAGCAGCTTGGGGGGGACAGGCAACACCGGGGAGCTGTTTTTT.